This record covers a single TCR beta chain. The entry originates in a study of OX40 agonist ivuxolimab in advanced cancers. The overall study: The study treated patients with ivuxolimab, an agonistic anti-OX40 (CD134) antibody.

Data came from immunoSEQ multiplex PCR; TCRdb stores just in-frame clones and leaves some out. The sample lists about 26,000 clones; more than 70% were seen once. The CDR3 covers 15 residues. Between the trimmed V and J ends, which lost 1 base and 0 bases, there was a span of 4 bases. The germline CDR1 and CDR2 sequences are MGHDK and SYGVNS. Peripheral blood came from all dose cohorts at three timepoints. The sample consisted of CD4+ or CD8+ T cells sorted from blood, taken in a trial of the OX40 agonist ivuxolimab. V usage is TRBV25-1 and J usage is TRBJ1-6, with unresolved D. The origin of this receptor is an adult with an advanced solid tumor such as melanoma, head and neck, liver or kidney cancer. CDR3 amino acids: CASSEFDSYNSPLHF. Here the CDR3 DNA reads TGTGCCAGCAGTGAATTTGACTCCTATAATTCACCCCTCCACTTT.